The T cell receptor (beta chain) described here comes from a study of human T cells and chemical hapten exposure. Study background: Patients got weekly scalp diphenylcyclopropenone doses over the roughly 24-week study. Patch tests put 0.01% DPC on the upper back, and the results were checked at 6 days. Small volume differences among pooled libraries mainly caused per-sample TCR yield variation.

It was the library that attached unique molecular identifiers to individual cDNA molecules. Via MiXCR, TCRdb re-called the RACE reads, giving one row per CDR3 protein. The sample lists about 190,000 distinct CDR3 sequences, around 23% occurring once. Time point indicated: patch test 3, about 24 weeks after DPC sensitization. Treatment noted: therapeutic diphenylcyclopropenone sensitization with weekly scalp DPC. Deletions cut 0 bases from V and 2 bases from J, with 14 bases between. CDR1 is MNHEY, CDR2 SVGEGT, per germline. This CDR3 region has 16 residues. The sample consisted of whole blood, taken in connection with sensitization to the hapten diphenylcyclopropenone (DPC). The gene calls are TRBV6-2 or TRBV6-3 and TRBJ2-7; possibly TRBD1 for D (6 bases). The TCR originated in a woman between 40 and 50 years old with alopecia areata. Some clones in this sample may be carry-over from other donors' samples. CDR3 DNA: TGTGCCAGCAGTTACTCCCAAGGGGGAACTACCTACGAGCAGTACTTC. Translation: CASSYSQGGTTYEQYF.